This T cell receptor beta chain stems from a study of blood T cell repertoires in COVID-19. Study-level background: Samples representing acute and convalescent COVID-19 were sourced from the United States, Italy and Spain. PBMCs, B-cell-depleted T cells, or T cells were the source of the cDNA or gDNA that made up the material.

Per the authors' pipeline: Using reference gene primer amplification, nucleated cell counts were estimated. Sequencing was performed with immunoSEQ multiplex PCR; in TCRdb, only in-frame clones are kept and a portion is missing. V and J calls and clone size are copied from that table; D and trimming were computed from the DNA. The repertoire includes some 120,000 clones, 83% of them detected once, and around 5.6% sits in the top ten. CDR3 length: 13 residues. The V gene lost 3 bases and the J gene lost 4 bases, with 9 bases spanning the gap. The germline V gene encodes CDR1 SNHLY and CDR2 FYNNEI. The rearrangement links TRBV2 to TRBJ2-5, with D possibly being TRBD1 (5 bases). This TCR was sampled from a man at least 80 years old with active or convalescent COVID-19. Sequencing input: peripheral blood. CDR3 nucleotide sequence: TGTGCCAGCAGTGACAGGGTGCGAGAGACCCAGTACTTC. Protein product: CASSDRVRETQYF. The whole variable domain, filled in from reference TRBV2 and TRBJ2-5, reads EPEVTQTPSHQVTQMGQEVILRCVPISNHLYFYWYRQILGQKVEFLVSFYNNEISEKSEIFDDQFSVERPDGSNFTLKIRSTKLEDSAMYFCASSDRVRETQYFGPGTRLLVL.